The 6 T cell receptor beta chains in this list originate from one sample, sequenced in a study of T cell clusters in autoimmune cytopenias. TRB amplification used 250 ng of peripheral blood genomic DNA. One tube held mixed TRB-A and TRB-B primer pools for touch-down PCR. TCRdb reprocessed the multiplex PCR reads and reports one entry per CDR3 protein, with no DNA. This sample's clone table lists hundreds of distinct CDR3 sequences. These data were also filed under a second study, of T cell repertoires in aging, cancer and after chemotherapy.

Sequences were obtained from peripheral blood. Every receptor here comes from a human donor with chronic lymphocytic leukemia.

The V and J genes are TRBV15 and TRBJ1-4. The V gene's germline CDR1 is LNHNV and CDR2 YYDKDF (reference sequence). This CDR3 region has 12 residues. CDR3 amino acids: CATSPSWGSLFF.

This clonotype ranks as medium-sized in terms of frequency. This sequence joins TRBV6-5 and TRBJ1-5. The CDR3 totals 15 residues. The germline CDR1 and CDR2 sequences are MNHEY and SVGAGI. CDR3 protein: CATSAGRGGNQPQHF.

V gene TRBV24-1 combines with J gene TRBJ1-5. The germline V gene has CDR1 KGHDR and CDR2 SFDVKD. CDR3 length equals 15 residues. CDR3 residues: CATRGSGGGNQPQHF.

Its frequency marks this clonotype as large (0.1 to 1%). The J gene is TRBJ2-2, the V gene TRBV7-6; TCRdb's D gene call, TRBD1, goes unchecked for lack of DNA. In germline, CDR1 is SGHVS, CDR2 FNYEAQ. This CDR3 has 18 residues. This CDR3 is CASSLQAPGQEFTGELFF. The full variable domain, completed using reference TRBV7-6 and TRBJ2-2, is GAGVSQSPRYKVTKRGQDVALRCDPISGHVSLYWYRQALGQGPEFLTYFNYEAQQDKSGLPNDRFSAERPEGSISTLTIQRTEQRDSAMYRCASSLQAPGQEFTGELFFGEGSRLTVL.

According to its frequency, this clonotype is medium-sized (0.01 to 0.1%). CDR3 sequence reads: CSARDQGGLLNGYTF. The chain couples TRBV20-1 to TRBJ1-2; the TCRdb call, TRBD1, lacks DNA for checking. CDR1 is DFQATT and CDR2 is SNEGSKA in the germline V gene (reference sequence). There are 15 residues in the CDR3.

Measured by frequency, this clonotype is medium-sized (0.01 to 0.1%). The rearrangement links TRBV12-3 or TRBV12-4 to TRBJ1-6; TCRdb's D call of TRBD1 is untestable without DNA. This CDR3 comprises 12 residues. CDR3 region: CASSAGGLPLHF.